A single sample gave rise to the 28 T cell receptor beta chains below, sequenced in a study of T cell responses to AZD1222 COVID-19 vaccine. The repertoire was sequenced with immunoSEQ multiplex PCR; TCRdb's copy has only in-frame clones and lacks some. The profile shows approximately 150,000 clones, about nine tenths of them singletons. The source material was peripheral blood, sampled on day 0 of AZD1222 vaccination. All receptors come from an adult in good health.

The V and J genes are TRBV9 and TRBJ1-4; possibly TRBD1 for D (5 bases). The CDR3 runs 16 residues. The V gene's germline CDR1 is SGDLS and CDR2 YYNGEE. The V end was cut by 0 bases, the J end by 1 base, with 10 bases between. CDR3 sequence: CASSVGGVGTNEKLFF. The CDR3 coding sequence is TGTGCCAGCAGCGTAGGAGGGGTTGGAACTAATGAAAAACTGTTTTTT.

The gene calls are TRBV6-1 and TRBJ2-3; a possible D gene is TRBD2 (5 bases). Germline V gene data show CDR1 as MNHNS and CDR2 as SASEGT. This CDR3 region has 15 residues. V was cut by 0 bases and J by 0 bases, with 7 bases left in between. CDR3 nucleotide sequence: TGTGCCAGCAGTGAAGCGCGGGTTAGCACAGATACGCAGTATTTT. Amino acids: CASSEARVSTDTQYF.

This chain connects TRBV18 to TRBJ2-7; 7 bases align to TRBD1. V lost 6 bases, J lost 2 bases, and 4 bases stayed unmatched. From germline, CDR1 is KGHSH and CDR2 LQKENI. The CDR3 has 13 residues. The CDR3 region is CASSTGPPYEQYF. The DNA for the CDR3 is TGTGCCAGCTCGACAGGGCCACCCTACGAGCAGTACTTC.

J is TRBJ2-1 and V is TRBV10-3; TRBD1 might be the D (6 bases). Germline V gene data show CDR1 as ENHRY and CDR2 as SYGVKD. This CDR3 has 12 amino acids. V lost 2 bases, J lost 10 bases, and 9 bases lay in between. CDR3 nucleotides: TGTGCCATCAGTGAGGACAGGATAGAGCAGTTCTTC. This translates into CAISEDRIEQFF.

The chain recombines TRBV13 with TRBJ2-7; TRBD1 matches at 12 bases. V shed 4 bases, J shed 3 bases, and the junction held 13 bases outside the gene matches. Looked up from germline, CDR1 is PRHDT and CDR2 is FYEKMQ (reference sequence). The CDR3 contains 18 residues. The CDR3: CASSSLNSGTGGNYEQYF. CDR3 nucleotides: TGTGCCAGCAGCTCCCTAAACAGCGGGACAGGGGGCAACTACGAGCAGTACTTC.

For the CDR3, the DNA is TGTGCCAGCAGCCCTTGGACTAGCGGGGGCCTCTCCTACAATGAGCAGTTCTTC. Translating gives CASSPWTSGGLSYNEQFF. The chain links TRBV4-2 to TRBJ2-1; 13 nucleotides line up with TRBD2. J gave up 0 bases and V 4 bases, and 6 bases lay outside the gene matches. The CDR3 loop spans 18 amino acids. The germline V gene encodes CDR1 LGHNA and CDR2 YNFKEQ.

The chain joins TRBV30 to TRBJ2-7, with a weak D call TRBD2 (7 bases). The CDR3 runs 14 residues. Germline CDR1 and CDR2: GTSNPN and SVGIG (reference sequence). Trimming took off 2 bases at V and 4 bases at J, with 15 bases between the two ends. In DNA form, the CDR3 reads TGTGCCTGGAGTAGGGGGGGCCGCCTGTACGAGCAGTACTTC. Amino acid sequence: CAWSRGGRLYEQYF.

The chain links TRBV14 to TRBJ2-1; TRBD2 matches 9 bases. The CDR3 spans 21 residues. Germline-derived CDR1 and CDR2 are SGHDN and FVKESK. V trimming: 3 bases; J trimming: 2 bases; junction bases outside the gene matches: 20. CDR3 residues: CASSHAYFHLRSGGTYNEQFF. As DNA, the CDR3 is TGTGCCAGCAGCCATGCTTATTTCCACCTCAGGAGCGGGGGGACCTACAATGAGCAGTTCTTC.

Of note for this clone: Different DNA sequences within this sample yield the same CDR3. The J gene is TRBJ1-6, the V gene TRBV2, with D hard to call. V lost 8 bases and J 5 bases, leaving 7 bases between the germline ends. Per germline, CDR1 SNHLY and CDR2 FYNNEI. The length of the CDR3 is 12 residues. The CDR3 region is CASRRDNSPLHF. CDR3 DNA: TGTGCCAGCCGGAGAGATAATTCACCCCTCCACTTT. The full variable domain, rest sourced from reference TRBV2 and TRBJ1-6, is EPEVTQTPSHQVTQMGQEVILRCVPISNHLYFYWYRQILGQKVEFLVSFYNNEISEKSEIFDDQFSVERPDGSNFTLKIRSTKLEDSAMYFCASRRDNSPLHFGNGTRLTVT.

The chain uses TRBV7-3 and TRBJ2-7; 11 nucleotides line up with TRBD2. The length of the CDR3 is 15 residues. Unmatched junction bases numbered 2, after V lost 2 bases and J lost 2 bases. Germline values: CDR1 SGHTA, CDR2 FQGTGA. CDR3 sequence reads: CASSLLAGGPYEQYF. The CDR3 region has the DNA TGTGCCAGCAGCTTACTAGCGGGAGGCCCCTACGAGCAGTACTTC.

This clone appeared a few times. In the same sample, other DNA sequences code for this CDR3. V gene TRBV7-9 combines with J gene TRBJ2-3; D unresolved. Germline V gives CDR1 SEHNR, CDR2 FQNEAQ (reference sequence). The V gene lost 5 bases and the J gene lost 2 bases, with 2 bases spanning the gap. The CDR3 is made up of 11 amino acids. CDR3 sequence: CASSPTDTQYF. CDR3 bases: TGTGCCAGCAGCCCCACAGATACGCAGTATTTT.

The V and J genes are TRBV9 and TRBJ1-1, with D perhaps matching TRBD1 (5 bases). Trimming cost V 4 bases and J 3 bases, with 19 bases left between them. Germline CDR1 reads SGDLS; CDR2 reads YYNGEE. The CDR3 runs to 16 residues. The CDR3 nucleotides read TGTGCCAGCAGCCCCCAGAGGGGTGGGCCGGACACTGAAGCTTTCTTT. Residues: CASSPQRGGPDTEAFF.

The V gene is TRBV2, the J gene TRBJ1-1; unclear D gene. V lost 5 bases to trimming and J lost 3 bases, with 10 bases between them. The CDR3 has 13 residues. Germline lookup yields CDR1 SNHLY and CDR2 FYNNEI. CDR3 amino acids: CASSNARDTEAFF. CDR3 sequence (DNA): TGTGCCAGCAGTAACGCTAGGGACACTGAAGCTTTCTTT. The full variable domain, with the rest looked up from reference TRBV2 and TRBJ1-1, is EPEVTQTPSHQVTQMGQEVILRCVPISNHLYFYWYRQILGQKVEFLVSFYNNEISEKSEIFDDQFSVERPDGSNFTLKIRSTKLEDSAMYFCASSNARDTEAFFGQGTRLTVV.

This clone appeared once. This chain links TRBV18 with TRBJ2-2; D is unclear. Germline CDR1 KGHSH, CDR2 LQKENI. Between the trimmed V and J ends, which lost 6 bases and 4 bases, there was a span of 3 bases. This CDR3 contains 11 residues. CDR3 sequence (DNA): TGTGCCAGCTCGCCCACCGGGGAGCTGTTTTTT. Its translation: CASSPTGELFF.

This chain links TRBV11-2 with TRBJ2-1, with D possibly being TRBD1 (5 bases). Germline CDR1 SGHAT, CDR2 FQNNGV. Trimming left V 4 bases short and J 5 bases short, with 9 bases between. This CDR3 is built from 13 residues. The CDR3 is CASSSPGNNEQFF. For the CDR3, the DNA is TGTGCCAGCAGCTCACCAGGGAACAATGAGCAGTTCTTC.

The V call is TRBV4-1, the J call TRBJ1-5, with 9 positions matching TRBD1. CDR1 and CDR2 (germline): MGHRA, YSYEKL. V gave up 0 bases and J gave up 2 bases; unmatched junction bases: 11. The CDR3 extends over 19 amino acids. The CDR3 region is CASSQDPTGGNRGNQPQHF. CDR3 bases: TGCGCCAGCAGCCAAGATCCGACAGGGGGGAATAGGGGCAATCAGCCCCAGCATTTT.

The rearrangement uses TRBV10-3 and TRBJ1-2; 7 bases agree with TRBD1. V shed 3 bases, J shed 0 bases, and the junction held 25 bases outside the gene matches. This CDR3 comprises 22 residues. CDR1 and CDR2 (germline): ENHRY, SYGVKD. The CDR3 loop is CAISDLVGGTGTDASSNYGYTF. As DNA, the CDR3 is TGTGCCATCAGTGACCTAGTAGGTGGGACCGGGACAGATGCTTCTTCTAACTATGGCTACACCTTC.

The J gene is TRBJ2-6, the V gene TRBV2, with no clear D. Looked up from germline, CDR1 is SNHLY and CDR2 is FYNNEI. The CDR3 is 15 residues long. With 0 bases removed from V and 4 bases from J, the gap between germline ends came to 7 bases. In DNA form, the CDR3 reads TGTGCCAGCAGTGAAGCGCTGAGGGGGGCCAACGTCCTGACTTTC. It yields the protein CASSEALRGANVLTF.

This chain uses TRBV5-1 with TRBJ1-2, with D hard to call. From germline, CDR1 is SGHRS and CDR2 YFSETQ. This CDR3 contains 14 residues. The V gene lost 0 bases and the J gene lost 6 bases, with 12 bases spanning the gap. Here the CDR3 DNA reads TGCGCCAGCAGCTTGGTAGGTGATACGGATGGCTACACCTTC. Translating it yields CASSLVGDTDGYTF.

The chain carries TRBV3-1 (or the pseudogene TRBV3-2) and TRBJ1-1; the D gene is possibly TRBD1 (5 bases). The CDR3 runs to 14 residues. Germline V gene lookup returns CDR1 LGHDT and CDR2 YNNKEL (reference sequence). Trimming shortened V by 4 bases and J by 1 base, and 10 bases separated the two germline ends. The CDR3 loop is CASSRGTANTEAFF. The DNA of the CDR3 is TGTGCCAGCAGCCGAGGGACGGCGAACACTGAAGCTTTCTTT.

The chain recombines TRBV18 with TRBJ2-1, with D unclear. Germline V gives CDR1 KGHSH, CDR2 LQKENI. CDR3 size: 11 residues. V was clipped by 3 bases and J by 9 bases, with 6 bases between them. Here the CDR3 reads CASSPPGEQFF. The CDR3 nucleotides are TGTGCCAGCTCACCCCCTGGTGAGCAGTTCTTC.

The chain has TRBV29-1 and TRBJ2-3; 7 bases agree with TRBD2. CDR1 is SQVTM and CDR2 is ANQGSEA in the germline V gene. The CDR3 runs to 12 residues. Germline trimming cut 3 bases from V and 7 bases from J; bases unmatched to any gene: 4. Written as DNA, the CDR3 is TGCAGCGTTGAGGGGGGGGGATATACGCAGTATTTT. This codes for CSVEGGGYTQYF.

The V call is TRBV30, the J call TRBJ1-3, with D possibly being TRBD1 (5 bases). Per germline, CDR1 GTSNPN and CDR2 SVGIG (reference sequence). The CDR3 has 16 residues. V gave up 3 bases and J gave up 0 bases, with 15 bases separating them. The CDR3 DNA reads as TGTGCCTGGAGACCGGGGGGGAGGTACTCTGGAAACACCATATATTTT. Its protein product is CAWRPGGRYSGNTIYF.

The chain joins TRBV18 to TRBJ1-1, with D perhaps matching TRBD1 (6 bases). Trimming took off 4 bases at V and 1 base at J, with 13 bases between the two ends. The germline V gene encodes CDR1 KGHSH and CDR2 LQKENI. The CDR3 is made up of 15 amino acids. The CDR3 DNA sequence: TGTGCCAGCTCACTAGGGGGGGAGACGAACACTGAAGCTTTCTTT. Translated: CASSLGGETNTEAFF.

This chain uses TRBV23-1 with TRBJ2-7; D gene ambiguous. TRBV23-1 is filed as an ORF, its function uncertain. Trimming took 6 bases from V and 9 from J, leaving 3 bases between them. The CDR3 is 8 residues long. CDR3 protein: CASRSQYF. In nucleotides, the CDR3 is TGCGCCAGCAGGTCGCAGTACTTC.

This clone appeared once. This sequence joins TRBV7-9 and TRBJ2-7; 11 nucleotides agree with TRBD2. V shed 6 bases and J 4 bases; nucleotides not matched to a gene: 5. From germline, CDR1 is SEHNR and CDR2 FQNEAQ (reference sequence). This CDR3 region has 14 residues. DNA for the CDR3: TGTGCCAGCAGTTATAGCGGGAGGGTATACGAGCAGTACTTC. Translated: CASSYSGRVYEQYF.

This clone appeared a single time. V and J are TRBV7-2 and TRBJ2-3; D is undetermined. CDR1 and CDR2 (germline): SGHTA, FQGNSA. This CDR3 contains 15 residues. The germline V and J ends were trimmed by 3 bases and 2 bases, with 12 bases remaining between them. In DNA form, the CDR3 reads TGTGCCAGCAGCTTCAACGCGCTAGTCACAGATACGCAGTATTTT. This translates into CASSFNALVTDTQYF.

The chain combines TRBV14 with TRBJ2-1; D is unresolved. V shed 2 bases and J shed 3 bases, with 5 bases lying between them. The CDR3 is 13 residues long. CDR1 is SGHDN and CDR2 is FVKESK in the germline V gene. Here the CDR3 reads CASSQIDYNEQFF. The CDR3 bases are TGTGCCAGCAGCCAAATCGACTACAATGAGCAGTTCTTC. The variable domain in full, with the rest retrieved from reference TRBV14 and TRBJ2-1, is EAGVTQFPSHSVIEKGQTVTLRCDPISGHDNLYWYRRVMGKEIKFLLHFVKESKQDESGMPNNRFLAERTGGTYSTLKVQPAELEDSGVYFCASSQIDYNEQFFGPGTRLTVL.